A single T cell receptor (beta chain) is shown here with its context. This clone's antigen is unknown. Nothing much larger sits one base from this clone, and base qualities are not available. These data come from a study of cytomegalovirus exposure and HLA in healthy donors (dated by TCRdb to the late 2010s). For the wider study: An earlier analysis of about 530 of the donors reported 276 Gb of sequence data and 90 million to 120 million unique TCR beta sequences obtained from around 190 million T cells. The study used immunosequencing to profile the T cell repertoires of 670 or so subjects and linked those repertoires to cytomegalovirus serostatus. Four or five DR-DQ haplotypes were handled as single units for association and clustering because linkage in the cohort was strong. The aim of the study was to test whether cataloging public T cell receptors could identify signatures of past pathogen exposure. A later analysis re-examined previously published TCR beta repertoires from about 670 donors and added high-resolution HLA genotyping to investigate patterns of TCR occurrence. An early release covering approximately 600 HLA-typed donors comprised about 300 gigabases of sequencing data and around 85 million unique TCR sequences. Across some 400 genotyped donors of the cohort, an average of approximately 220,000 unique TCR beta nucleotide sequences per donor were sequenced, and roughly 17% of those sequences were non-productive. Both class I and class II loci were covered by HLA typing, at four-digit resolution. High-throughput TCR immunosequencing, statistical association of individual TCRs with disease status, and machine learning were combined to predict cytomegalovirus infection status. Along with the roughly 670-subject first cohort, a separate validation cohort of about 110 different subjects was used. Typing coverage varied by locus: roughly 629-640 donors for A, B, C, DRB1 and DQB1; more than 500 for DQA1; over 600 for DPA1; roughly 470 for DPB1. Every discovery cohort repertoire had been produced on one sequencing platform. The genetic ancestry cluster associated with self-reported Caucasian donors included roughly 84% of the roughly 400 genotyped donors. To decide whether each TCR beta V gene segment behaved as functional or pseudogenic, an earlier analysis of some 580 of the donors relied on high-throughput TCR beta sequencing. In the later analysis, no new phenotypic data were used to find candidate immune exposures; instead, reliance was placed on TCR beta sequences and their occurrence across donors. Alongside the repertoire data, information on donor age, sex, ethnicity and CMV serostatus was compiled. In a later genetic analysis, genome-wide SNP genotypes for 398 of the 666 donors were used, and that subset was treated as a discovery cohort.

The protocol used for the library was the immunoSEQ multiplex PCR assay. A mixture of 60 forward primers for TCR Vbeta segments and 13 reverse primers for TCR Jbeta segments was used in the multiplex PCR. The CDR3 region of rearranged TCR beta genes was amplified from genomic DNA by a multiplex PCR assay. The Illumina HiSeq System was used to sequence the amplified TCR beta libraries as 87-base-pair reads. For the original study's pipeline: A later analysis tallied around 80 million unique TCR beta chains across the 700 or so repertoires, and about 10 million of those chains were shared by two or more donors. Raw reads were error-corrected and collapsed into unique sequences with a nearest-neighbor algorithm that merged closely related sequences to remove PCR and sequencing errors. To assign V, D and J gene segments, CDR3 sequences were aligned to IMGT reference sequences. For a sequence to be retained, at least a six-nucleotide match to both a V gene segment and a J gene segment was required. Rearrangements were called productive when the CDR3 lacked stop codons and stayed in frame with V and J; all others were non-productive. CDR3 was defined by IMGT convention, running from the second conserved V-encoded cysteine to the conserved J-encoded phenylalanine. The earlier analysis of some 580 of the donors excluded any sequence lacking an unambiguous match to a single V gene segment. An earlier analysis of just under 600 of the donors called V segments functional above 56.7% productive rearrangements and segregating when the between-donor standard deviation exceeded 5%. A statistical classification framework was built to diagnose cytomegalovirus status from the catalog of TCR beta chain sequences. V and J gene assignment, in a later analysis, came from comparing TCR nucleotide sequences with IMGT/GENE-DB human TR gene sequences. Using the TCRdist pipeline, a later analysis assigned CDR3 sequences along with most-parsimonious VDJ recombination scenarios. In a later analysis, each TCR beta chain was defined by its CDR3 amino acid sequence together with its V-gene family, and reads without a unique V-gene family were excluded. In a later analysis, 550 to 650 highly shared, low-generation-probability nucleotide sequences were removed to address suspected cross-contamination and a sequencing artifact. In a later analysis, a clonal expansion index was calculated for each public chain from normalized within-repertoire ranks of inferred template counts. In a later analysis, generation probabilities were computed using a VDJ recombination model fitted to out-of-frame rearrangements, and the results were checked against IGoR. Hypergeometric tests were used in a later analysis to score TCR-TCR, TCR-HLA and TCR-CMV co-occurrence, with a repertoire-size bias correction applied to the TCR pairs. In a later analysis, false discovery rates were estimated by permuting HLA or CMV assignments 20 times. In a later analysis, co-occurring TCRs were grouped with DBSCAN, and TCRdist sequence similarity was added when clustering was performed within HLA-allele-positive subsets. Co-occurrence clustering excluded repertoires with fewer than 30,000 or more than 120,000 public chains, plus five with anomalous nucleotide sharing. TCRdb took this table from immuneACCESS and kept in-frame rearrangements with V and J called. Such tables lack part of the clones; where checked against another copy, unresolved V genes explain under half of the gap, and the rest is unexplained. Clonal size and the V and J genes are those of that table, whereas D and trimming came from the DNA. The table for this sample lists roughly 50,000 clones; about 69% of them were counted only once. The top ten clonotypes cover 6.8% of the sample.

The cohort consisted of 670 or so healthy bone marrow donors. At the time of sampling, every cohort member was nominally healthy, though immune exposures that went unrecorded were likely present. The donor tested CMV seropositive, placing the donor among the 289 seropositive members of the cohort. Each donor provided a peripheral blood sample, and peripheral blood mononuclear cells were used for TCR beta sequencing. The Qiagen DNeasy Blood Extraction Kit was used to extract genomic DNA from the blood cell samples. The paper's findings and limits, for the study overall: The study listed 164 TCR beta chains as associated with cytomegalovirus. A further reported finding was that TCR beta sequences accurately predicted the HLA-A and HLA-B alleles for most subjects in the first cohort. It was suggested by the authors that the approach could potentially be generalized to other disease states and immunological phenotypes. Because counts were too low, about 15 rarely observed V segments, including chromosome 9 orphons, were left out of the earlier analysis of approximately 580 of the donors. A later analysis found that HLA-associated TCR beta chains were more clonally expanded and had lower generation probabilities than equally common non-associated chains. A later genetic analysis reported fewer N-insertions in productive TCRs among donors in an Asian-associated ancestry cluster than the roughly 620-donor mean. In this cohort, only TCR beta chains were sequenced, and detectable features were limited by the absence of alpha or paired-chain data. A later genetic analysis associated a missense DCLRE1C variant with V-gene and J-gene trimming of TCR beta chains, and an independent cohort replicated the association. A later analysis associated 15,000 or so TCR beta sequences with specific HLA alleles at a false discovery rate of 0.05. Several of the top co-occurrence clusters appeared to be linked to parvovirus B19, influenza, CMV and Epstein-Barr virus, according to a later analysis. In vitro tests confirmed that a few of the cytomegalovirus-associated TCR beta chains recognize cytomegalovirus antigens. A cluster of highly shared sequence variants was judged likely to represent a technical artifact of the sequencing pipeline. Roughly uniform sequencing depth across donors was assumed in presence/absence analyses, although this assumption may not hold. Linkage disequilibrium might explain the correlated functional status among segregating V segments, but an unknown experimental factor could not be ruled out. Most CMV-associated TCR beta chains appeared to be HLA-restricted in a later analysis, and the HLA associations seemed to be driven largely by CMV exposure. Most TCR sequences were observed very rarely across donors, whereas some public TCRs were present in many individuals. The classifier was reported to diagnose cytomegalovirus status with high specificity and sensitivity in both the original and validation cohorts. In an earlier analysis of fewer than 750 of the donors, most TCR beta V segments were observed in productive rearrangements about 90% or about 30% of the time, broadly matching IMGT annotations. CMV serostatus was the only immune exposure information available for the cohort. When HLA alleles, especially DR and DQ, strongly co-occurred, attributing TCR associations to individual alleles was difficult. Because HLA typing was unavailable for some donors at each locus, only the typed subset was used in association tests. According to a later analysis, TCR association rates differed among HLA loci, with DRB1 alleles showing the most associated TCRs and HLA-C alleles showing the fewest.

The sequence was obtained from a young man in good health and CMV-seropositive. Sequencing input: PBMCs.

Here the CDR3 is given as CASRGQGLRGYTF. The nucleotide sequence is TGTGCCAGTAGGGGACAGGGTTTGCGGGGCTACACCTTC. Rearrangement joined TRBV19 to TRBJ1-2, and 9 junction bases match TRBD1. The germline V gene (reference sequence) provides CDR1 LNHDA and CDR2 SQIVND. The CDR3 holds 13 amino acids from the cysteine to the phenylalanine. The retained sequence is limited to the CDR3, 39 bases, with the frame set at the first base. At the junction V is shortened by 6 bases and J by 8 bases; bases outside the gene matches: 7.